This T cell receptor beta chain was obtained from a study of T cells after yellow fever vaccination. Whole-study context: Preparation of the low-cell-number fractions used SMART-Seq v4 Ultra Low Input.

They built TCR cDNA with 5'RACE template switching, a step that put in a universal primer site and UMIs. TCRdb called the 5' RACE reads again in MiXCR, with one record for every CDR3 protein. Of 500,000 to 700,000 distinct CDR3 sequences detected, about a fifth appear once; the ten largest clones hold around an eighth. This clonotype was counted only a few times. Its antigen is as yet unknown. Broader study findings: Most clones from primary vaccination were detected again post-booster (96% CD4, around 88% CD8). In FACS-sorted repertoires, abundant clonotypes from the bulk population could appear as contaminants.

Germline CDR1 is KGHDR and CDR2 is SFDVKD. Trimming took off 4 bases at V and 7 bases at J, with 9 bases between the two ends. The CDR3 has 13 amino acids. This material consisted of PBMCs, taken 15 days after the yellow fever booster vaccination. The chain links TRBV24-1 to TRBJ2-2, with D hard to call. This TCR derives from a man aged 25-40 years who received the YFV17D yellow fever vaccine. The CDR3 bases are TGTGCCACCAGTGACTCGCCGGTCGGGGAGCTGTTTTTT. It specifies CATSDSPVGELFF.